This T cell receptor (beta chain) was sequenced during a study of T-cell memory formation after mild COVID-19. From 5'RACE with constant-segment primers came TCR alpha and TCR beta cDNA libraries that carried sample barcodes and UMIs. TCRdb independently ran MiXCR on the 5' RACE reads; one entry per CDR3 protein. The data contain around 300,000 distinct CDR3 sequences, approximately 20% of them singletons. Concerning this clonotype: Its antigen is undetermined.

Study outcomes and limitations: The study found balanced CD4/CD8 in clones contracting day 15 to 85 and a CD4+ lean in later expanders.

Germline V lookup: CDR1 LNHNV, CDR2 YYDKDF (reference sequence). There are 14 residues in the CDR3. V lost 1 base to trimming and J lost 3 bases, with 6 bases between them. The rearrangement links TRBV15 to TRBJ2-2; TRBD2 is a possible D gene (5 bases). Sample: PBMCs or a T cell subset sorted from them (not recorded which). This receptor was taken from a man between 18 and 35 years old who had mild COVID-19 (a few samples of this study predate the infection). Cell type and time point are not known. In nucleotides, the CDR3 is TGTGCCACCAGCAGAGGGGAGTACACCGGGGAGCTGTTTTTT. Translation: CATSRGEYTGELFF.